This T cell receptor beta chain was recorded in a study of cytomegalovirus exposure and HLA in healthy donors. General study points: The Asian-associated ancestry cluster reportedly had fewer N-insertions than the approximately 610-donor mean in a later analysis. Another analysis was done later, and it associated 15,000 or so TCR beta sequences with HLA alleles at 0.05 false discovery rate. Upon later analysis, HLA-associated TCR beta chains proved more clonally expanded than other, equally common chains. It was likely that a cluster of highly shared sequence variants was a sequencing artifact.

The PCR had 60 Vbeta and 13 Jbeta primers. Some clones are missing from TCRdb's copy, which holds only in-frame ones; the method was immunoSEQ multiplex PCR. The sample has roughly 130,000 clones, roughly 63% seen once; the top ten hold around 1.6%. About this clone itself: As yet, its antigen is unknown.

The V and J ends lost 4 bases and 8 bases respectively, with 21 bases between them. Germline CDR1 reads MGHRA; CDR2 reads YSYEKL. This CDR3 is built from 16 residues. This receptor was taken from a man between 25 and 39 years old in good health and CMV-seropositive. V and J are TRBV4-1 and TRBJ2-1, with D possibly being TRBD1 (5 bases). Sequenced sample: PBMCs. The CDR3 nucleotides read TGCGCCAGCAGCCTCCCAGGTCCCCTCGTGGGGCATGAGCAGTTCTTC. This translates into CASSLPGPLVGHEQFF.